What follows describes a single TCR beta chain. Authors' data handling: Amplified reference gene primers provided the basis for estimating nucleated cell counts. TCRdb's copy holds only in-frame clones and misses some; the assay was immunoSEQ multiplex PCR. That table gives V, J and clone size, and the DNA gave D and trimming. The sample consists of 250,000 to 300,000 clones, approximately 90% of them appearing once. This specimen comes from a study of blood T cell repertoires in COVID-19. Study in general: Recovered status in Cohort 3 required two negative PCRs, clearance, or symptom resolution. The cDNA or gDNA used as material had been derived from T cells, B-cell-depleted T cells, or PBMCs.

Participants reported their clinical history, and cohort assignment relied on those reports. The sequenced sample consisted of PBMCs or T cells enriched from blood (not recorded which). The sequence was obtained from a woman aged 60-75 years in a cohort exposed to, infected with or recovered from COVID-19 (not recorded which).

CDR3 nucleotide sequence: TGTGCCAGCAGTCGATACCGGGACAGATCTTCCTACGAGCAGTACTTC. Translating it yields CASSRYRDRSSYEQYF. The chain joins TRBV27 to TRBJ2-7, with 7 positions matching TRBD1. Trimming took 5 bases from V and 1 from J; bases not matched to a gene: 11. Germline V gene data show CDR1 as MNHEY and CDR2 as SMNVEV (reference sequence). The CDR3 sequence is 16 residues long.